These 5 T cell receptor beta chains originate from one sample sequenced in a study of T cells after somatic rescue of genetic block. Method: immunoSEQ multiplex PCR; TCRdb's copy keeps in-frame clones and lacks some. The sample lists over 10,000 clones, over 55% occurring once. Input material: peripheral blood mononuclear cells (PBMCs). The receptors shown here come from a boy aged 5-17 years.

This chain uses TRBV5-5 with TRBJ2-5, with 8 positions matching TRBD1. Germline V CDR1 and CDR2: SGHKS, YYEKEE (reference sequence). The length of the CDR3 is 17 residues. V lost 4 bases and J lost 2; bases outside the gene matches: 13. For the CDR3, the DNA is TGTGCCAGCAGCGGTGGGCGTACAGGGGGACGACAAGAGACCCAGTACTTC. It is translated as CASSGGRTGGRQETQYF. The whole variable domain, remainder taken from reference TRBV5-5 and TRBJ2-5, is DAGVTQSPTHLIKTRGQQVTLRCSPISGHKSVSWYQQVLGQGPQFIFQYYEKEERGRGNFPDRFSARQFPNYSSELNVNALLLGDSALYLCASSGGRTGGRQETQYFGPGTRLLVL.

The rearrangement uses TRBV30 and TRBJ1-2; a possible D gene is TRBD1 (5 bases). Per germline, CDR1 GTSNPN and CDR2 SVGIG (reference sequence). CDR3 length: 13 residues. The germline V and J ends were trimmed by 5 bases and 3 bases, with 13 bases remaining between them. In DNA form, the CDR3 reads TGTGCCTGGTTGGGGGGAGCCCACTATGGCTACACCTTC. Residues: CAWLGGAHYGYTF.

The chain recombines TRBV30 with TRBJ2-4; D gene ambiguous. V dropped 2 bases and J dropped 1 base, with 9 bases sitting between them. This CDR3 is built from 14 residues. The germline V gene has CDR1 GTSNPN and CDR2 SVGIG (reference sequence). The CDR3 here is CAWSLYEAKNIQYF. In nucleotides, the CDR3 is TGTGCCTGGAGTCTTTATGAGGCCAAAAACATTCAGTACTTC.

The V and J genes are TRBV6-5 and TRBJ2-5, with D perhaps TRBD2 (6 bases). The V end lost 6 bases, the J end lost 4 bases, and 15 bases lay between the germline ends. The CDR3 runs 14 residues. CDR1 and CDR2 (germline): MNHEY, SVGAGI. The CDR3 loop reads CASSPLAVRETQYF. CDR3 sequence (DNA): TGTGCCAGCAGCCCGTTAGCGGTCCGAGAGACCCAGTACTTC.

The chain employs TRBV4-1 and TRBJ2-7; TRBD1 agrees at 8 bases. The CDR3 is 14 residues long. Per the germline V gene, CDR1 is MGHRA and CDR2 is YSYEKL. The J segment lost 0 bases and the V segment lost 4 bases, leaving 2 bases of the junction unmatched. CDR3 DNA: TGCGCCAGCAGCCGGGGACAGGACTCCTACGAGCAGTACTTC. Translating it yields CASSRGQDSYEQYF.